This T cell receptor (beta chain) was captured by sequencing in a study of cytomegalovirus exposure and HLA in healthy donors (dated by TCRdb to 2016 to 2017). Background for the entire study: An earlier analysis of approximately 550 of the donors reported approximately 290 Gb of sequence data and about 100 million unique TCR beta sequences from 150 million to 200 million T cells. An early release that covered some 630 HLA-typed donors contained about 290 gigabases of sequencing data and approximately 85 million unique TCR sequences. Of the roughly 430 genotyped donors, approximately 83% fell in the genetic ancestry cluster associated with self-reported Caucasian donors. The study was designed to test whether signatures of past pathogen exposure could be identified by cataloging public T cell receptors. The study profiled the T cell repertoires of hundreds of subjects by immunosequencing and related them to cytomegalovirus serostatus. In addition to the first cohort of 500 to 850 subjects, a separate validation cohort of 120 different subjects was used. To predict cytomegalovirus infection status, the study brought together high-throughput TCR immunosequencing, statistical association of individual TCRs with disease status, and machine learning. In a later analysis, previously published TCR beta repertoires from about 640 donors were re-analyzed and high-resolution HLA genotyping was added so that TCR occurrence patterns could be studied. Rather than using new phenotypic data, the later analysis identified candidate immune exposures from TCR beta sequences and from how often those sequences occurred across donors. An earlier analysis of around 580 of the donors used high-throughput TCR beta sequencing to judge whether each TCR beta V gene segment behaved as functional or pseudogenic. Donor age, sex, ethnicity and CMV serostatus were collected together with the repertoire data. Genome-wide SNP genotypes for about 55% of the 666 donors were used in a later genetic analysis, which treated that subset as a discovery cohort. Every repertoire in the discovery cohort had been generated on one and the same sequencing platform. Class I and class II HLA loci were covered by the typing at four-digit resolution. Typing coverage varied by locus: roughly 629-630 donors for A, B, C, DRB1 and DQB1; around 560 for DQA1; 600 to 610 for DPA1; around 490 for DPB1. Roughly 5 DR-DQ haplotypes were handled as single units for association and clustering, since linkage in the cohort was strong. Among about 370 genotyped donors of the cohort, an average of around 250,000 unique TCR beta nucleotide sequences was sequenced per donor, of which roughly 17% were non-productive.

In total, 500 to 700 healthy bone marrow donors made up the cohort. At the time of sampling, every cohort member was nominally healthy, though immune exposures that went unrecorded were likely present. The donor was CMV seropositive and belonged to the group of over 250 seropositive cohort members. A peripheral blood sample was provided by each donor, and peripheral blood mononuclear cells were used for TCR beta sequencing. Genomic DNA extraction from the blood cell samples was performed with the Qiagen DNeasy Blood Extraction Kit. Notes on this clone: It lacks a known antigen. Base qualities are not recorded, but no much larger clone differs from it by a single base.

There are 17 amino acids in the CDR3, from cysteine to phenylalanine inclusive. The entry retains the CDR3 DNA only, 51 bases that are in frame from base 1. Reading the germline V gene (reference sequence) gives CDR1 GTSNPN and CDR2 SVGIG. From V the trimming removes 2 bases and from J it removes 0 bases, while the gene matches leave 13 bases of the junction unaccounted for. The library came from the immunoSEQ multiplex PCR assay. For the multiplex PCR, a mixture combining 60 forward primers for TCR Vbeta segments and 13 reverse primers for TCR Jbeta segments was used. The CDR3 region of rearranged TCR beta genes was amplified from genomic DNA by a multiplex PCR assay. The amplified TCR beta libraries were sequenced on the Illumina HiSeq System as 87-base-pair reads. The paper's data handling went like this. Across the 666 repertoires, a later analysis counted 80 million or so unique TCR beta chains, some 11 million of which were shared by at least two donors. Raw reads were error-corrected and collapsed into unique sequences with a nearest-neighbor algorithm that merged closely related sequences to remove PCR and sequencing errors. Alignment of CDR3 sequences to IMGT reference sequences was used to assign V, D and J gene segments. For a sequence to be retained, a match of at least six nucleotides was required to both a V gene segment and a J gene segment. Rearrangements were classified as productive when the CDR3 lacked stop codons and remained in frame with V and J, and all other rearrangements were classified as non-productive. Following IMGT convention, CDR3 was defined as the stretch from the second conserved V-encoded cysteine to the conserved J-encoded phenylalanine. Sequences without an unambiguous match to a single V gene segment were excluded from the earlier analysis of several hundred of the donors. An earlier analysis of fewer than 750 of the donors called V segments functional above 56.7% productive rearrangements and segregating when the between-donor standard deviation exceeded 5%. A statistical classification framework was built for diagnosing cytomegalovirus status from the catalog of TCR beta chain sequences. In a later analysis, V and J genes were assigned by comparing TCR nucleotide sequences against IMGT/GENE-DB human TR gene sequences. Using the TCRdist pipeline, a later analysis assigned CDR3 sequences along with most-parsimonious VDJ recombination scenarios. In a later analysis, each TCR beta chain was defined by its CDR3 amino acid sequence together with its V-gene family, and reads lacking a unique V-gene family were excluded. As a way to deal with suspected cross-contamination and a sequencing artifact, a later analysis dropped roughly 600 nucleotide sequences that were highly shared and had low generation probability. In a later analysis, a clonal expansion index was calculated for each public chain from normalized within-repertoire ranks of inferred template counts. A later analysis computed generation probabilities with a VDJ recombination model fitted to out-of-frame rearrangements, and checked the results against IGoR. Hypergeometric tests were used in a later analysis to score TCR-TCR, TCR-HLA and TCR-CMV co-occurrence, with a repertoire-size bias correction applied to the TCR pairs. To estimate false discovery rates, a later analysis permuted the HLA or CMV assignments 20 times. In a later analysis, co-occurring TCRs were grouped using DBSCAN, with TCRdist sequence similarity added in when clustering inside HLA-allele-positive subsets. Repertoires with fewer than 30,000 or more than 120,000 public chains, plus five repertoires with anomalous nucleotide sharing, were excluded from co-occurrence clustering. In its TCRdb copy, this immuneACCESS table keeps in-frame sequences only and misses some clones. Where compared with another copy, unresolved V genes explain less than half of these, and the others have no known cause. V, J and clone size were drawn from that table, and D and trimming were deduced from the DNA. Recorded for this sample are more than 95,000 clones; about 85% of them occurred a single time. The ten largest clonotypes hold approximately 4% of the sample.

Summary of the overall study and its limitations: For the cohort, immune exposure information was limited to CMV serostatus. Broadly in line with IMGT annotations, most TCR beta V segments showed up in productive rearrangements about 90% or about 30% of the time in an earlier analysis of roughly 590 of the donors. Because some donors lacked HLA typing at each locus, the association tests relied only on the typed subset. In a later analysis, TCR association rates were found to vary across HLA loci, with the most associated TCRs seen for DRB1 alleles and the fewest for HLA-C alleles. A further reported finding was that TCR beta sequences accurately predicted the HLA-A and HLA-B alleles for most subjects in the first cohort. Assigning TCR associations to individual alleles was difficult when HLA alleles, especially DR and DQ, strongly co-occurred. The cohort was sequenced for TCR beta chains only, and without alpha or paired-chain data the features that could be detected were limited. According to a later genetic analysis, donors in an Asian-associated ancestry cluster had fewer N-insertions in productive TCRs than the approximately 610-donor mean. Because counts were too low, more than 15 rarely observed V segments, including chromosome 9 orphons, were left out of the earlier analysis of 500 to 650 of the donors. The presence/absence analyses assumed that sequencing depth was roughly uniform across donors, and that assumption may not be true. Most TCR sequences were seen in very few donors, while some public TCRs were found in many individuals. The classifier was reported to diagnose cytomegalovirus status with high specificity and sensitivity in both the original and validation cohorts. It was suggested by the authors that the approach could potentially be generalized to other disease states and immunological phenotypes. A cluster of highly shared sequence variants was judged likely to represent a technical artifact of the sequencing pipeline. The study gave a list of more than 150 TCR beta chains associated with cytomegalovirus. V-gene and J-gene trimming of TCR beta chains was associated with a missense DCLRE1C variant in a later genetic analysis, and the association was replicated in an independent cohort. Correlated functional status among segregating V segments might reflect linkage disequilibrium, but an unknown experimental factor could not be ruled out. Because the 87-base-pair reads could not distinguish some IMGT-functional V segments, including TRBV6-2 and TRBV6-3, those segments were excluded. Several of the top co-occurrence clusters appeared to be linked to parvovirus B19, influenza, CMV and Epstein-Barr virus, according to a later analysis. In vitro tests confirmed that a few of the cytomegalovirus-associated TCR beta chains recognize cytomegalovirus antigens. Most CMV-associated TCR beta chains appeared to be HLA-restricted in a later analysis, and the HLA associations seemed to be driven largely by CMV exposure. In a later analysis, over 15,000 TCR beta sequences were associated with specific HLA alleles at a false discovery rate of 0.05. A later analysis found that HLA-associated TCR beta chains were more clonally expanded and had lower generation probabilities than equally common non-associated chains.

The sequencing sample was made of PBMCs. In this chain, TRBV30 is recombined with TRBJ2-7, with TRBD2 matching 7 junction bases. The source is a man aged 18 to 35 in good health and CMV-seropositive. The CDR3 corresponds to CAWSTDPRRESSYEQYF. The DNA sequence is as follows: TGTGCCTGGAGTACCGACCCTAGGCGGGAGAGCTCCTACGAGCAGTACTTC.